These 14 T cell receptor beta chains were sequenced from one sample in a study of read filtering for tumor transcriptome and immune sequencing. The library was built from about 400 ng RNA with molecular barcoded adaptors for alpha/delta and beta/gamma chains. A single record per CDR3 protein comes from TCRdb applying MiXCR to the reads. The data show 75,000 to 95,000 distinct CDR3 sequences, roughly 21% seen once. Material for sequencing was a population of CD138-negative cells sorted from bone marrow. These receptors originate from a donor at least 40 years old with multiple myeloma.

The rearrangement uses TRBV2 and TRBJ2-4; the D is unclear. Trimming took off 2 bases at V and 6 bases at J, with 8 bases between the two ends. The CDR3 loop spans 13 amino acids. The germline gives CDR1 SNHLY, CDR2 FYNNEI. The CDR3 region is CASSELRGNIQYF. In DNA, the CDR3 is TGTGCCAGCAGTGAACTTCGCGGAAACATTCAGTACTTC.

The chain links TRBV5-1 to TRBJ2-3; D ambiguous. Trimming left V 5 bases short and J 6 bases short, with 10 bases between. Germline V gene sequence: CDR1 SGHRS, CDR2 YFSETQ. The CDR3 totals 12 residues. The CDR3, as DNA: TGCGCCAGCAGTCTTAACATGGATACGCAGTATTTT. It translates to CASSLNMDTQYF. Supplemented by reference TRBV5-1 and TRBJ2-3, the full variable domain reads KAGVTQTPRYLIKTRGQQVTLSCSPISGHRSVSWYQQTPGQGLQFLFEYFSETQRNKGNFPGRFSGRQFSNSRSEMNVSTLELGDSALYLCASSLNMDTQYFGPGTRLTVL.

This clonotype was seen at least ten times. The V call is TRBV2, the J call TRBJ1-1; 7 bases align to TRBD1. Germline loops: CDR1 SNHLY, CDR2 FYNNEI. The CDR3 runs to 13 residues. J was trimmed by 1 base and V by 9 bases; bases with no gene match: 5. The CDR3 nucleotides read TGTGCCAGACACAGGGGCGCGAACACTGAAGCTTTCTTT. Protein sequence: CARHRGANTEAFF.

This clonotype was seen at least ten times. The genes are TRBV5-6 and TRBJ2-7; D may match TRBD1 or TRBD2 (6 bases each). Trimming took 5 bases from V and 3 from J, leaving 15 bases between them. Germline V gives CDR1 SGHDT, CDR2 YYEEEE. There are 14 residues in the CDR3. The CDR3, as DNA: TGTGCCAGCAGGGGGAGGACAGCGTTCTACGAGCAGTACTTC. Translation gives CASRGRTAFYEQYF.

This clonotype has ten or more counts. This chain connects TRBV24-1 to TRBJ2-2; 9 bases line up with TRBD1. The CDR3 totals 15 residues. CDR1 is KGHDR, CDR2 SFDVKD, per germline. With 10 bases clipped from V and 4 bases from J, the junction kept 9 bases outside the gene matches. CDR3 nucleotides: TGTGCCACAACGGCCGGGACAGGGACCACCGGGGAGCTGTTTTTT. This encodes CATTAGTGTTGELFF.

This clonotype was observed a few times. The rearrangement uses TRBV19 and TRBJ2-3; 7 bases fit TRBD1. Germline trimming cut 3 bases from V and 6 bases from J; bases unmatched to any gene: 3. CDR1 is LNHDA, CDR2 SQIVND, per germline (reference sequence). The CDR3 has 13 amino acids. This CDR3 reads CASSIRGMDTQYF. CDR3 DNA sequence: TGTGCCAGTAGTATCAGGGGGATGGATACGCAGTATTTT.

This clonotype showed up many times. The rearrangement uses TRBV28 and TRBJ2-1; 11 nucleotides line up with TRBD2. The CDR3 totals 14 residues. Germline assignment: CDR1 MDHEN and CDR2 SYDVKM. V dropped 9 bases and J dropped 4; count of bases not matched to a gene: 5. The CDR3 loop is CASMTSGEYNEQFF. The CDR3 DNA sequence: TGTGCCAGTATGACTAGCGGGGAGTACAATGAGCAGTTCTTC.

A few counts support this clonotype. The chain is built from TRBV11-2 and TRBJ1-5, with D possibly TRBD1 on 5 matching bases. The germline V gene has CDR1 SGHAT and CDR2 FQNNGV. There are 13 residues in the CDR3. V dropped 5 bases and J dropped 6 bases, with 11 bases sitting between them. CDR3 nucleotides: TGTGCCAGCAGCCGGGGCGCGGGTCAGCCCCAGCATTTT. Translation gives CASSRGAGQPQHF. The whole variable domain, remainder taken from reference TRBV11-2 and TRBJ1-5, is EAGVAQSPRYKIIEKRQSVAFWCNPISGHATLYWYQQILGQGPKLLIQFQNNGVVDDSQLPKDRFSAERLKGVDSTLKIQPAKLEDSAVYLCASSRGAGQPQHFGDGTRLSIL.

This clonotype was picked up a small number of times. The rearrangement joins TRBV18 to TRBJ2-3, with D hard to call. The CDR3 length is 14 residues. Germline loops: CDR1 KGHSH, CDR2 LQKENI. V was pared by 1 base and J by 2 bases, with 7 bases between. This chain's CDR3 is CASSPLETTDTQYF. The CDR3 coding sequence is TGTGCCAGCTCACCACTCGAAACCACAGATACGCAGTATTTT.

This clonotype was seen a few times. CDR3 protein: CASSEVGGGRHNEQFF. Written as DNA, the CDR3 is TGTGCCAGCAGTGAGGTTGGCGGGGGGAGGCACAATGAGCAGTTCTTC. J is TRBJ2-1 and V is TRBV25-1; 8 bases align to TRBD2. The CDR3 is made up of 16 amino acids. The germline V gene encodes CDR1 MGHDK and CDR2 SYGVNS. J gave up 5 bases and V 3 bases, and 9 bases lay outside the gene matches.

This clonotype was picked up a small number of times. The chain combines TRBV5-1 with TRBJ2-2; D not resolved. Trimming took off 4 bases at V and 6 bases at J, with 7 bases between the two ends. Germline loops: CDR1 SGHRS, CDR2 YFSETQ. The CDR3 loop spans 12 amino acids. The CDR3 nucleotides are TGCGCCAGCAGCCCCCCCGCCGGGGAGCTGTTTTTT. Translation: CASSPPAGELFF.

This clonotype was recorded many times. The V and J genes are TRBV20-1 and TRBJ2-3; D might be TRBD1 (6 bases). There are 15 residues in the CDR3. The germline V gene has CDR1 DFQATT and CDR2 SNEGSKA (reference sequence). V lost 1 base to trimming and J lost 2 bases, with 13 bases between them. This chain's CDR3 is CSARVLTGITDTQYF. The DNA of the CDR3 is TGCAGTGCTAGAGTGTTAACAGGGATCACAGATACGCAGTATTTT.

This clonotype was found many times. The chain is built from TRBV5-1 and TRBJ1-2, with a tentative D call TRBD1 (6 bases). This CDR3 comprises 17 residues. V lost 3 bases to trimming and J lost 8 bases, with 26 bases between them. Germline-derived CDR1 and CDR2 are SGHRS and YFSETQ. The CDR3 nucleotides read TGCGCCAGCAGCTCCGGAGGGGGACAACGGGCGATGGGCGGCTACACCTTC. It is translated as CASSSGGGQRAMGGYTF.

In this sample, this clonotype turned up a few times. The rearrangement links TRBV20-1 to TRBJ2-2; 7 bases are shared with TRBD2. Germline assignment: CDR1 DFQATT and CDR2 SNEGSKA (reference sequence). The CDR3 contains 15 residues. V trimming: 6 bases; J trimming: 5 bases; junction bases outside the gene matches: 12. CDR3 bases: TGCAGTGCCTCTAATGGGGGGGAAACTACCGGGGAGCTGTTTTTT. Protein product: CSASNGGETTGELFF.